This paragraph covers one TCR beta chain sequence. The antigen remains unidentified. This sample is part of a study of immune evolution from preneoplasia to lung adenocarcinoma. General study points: Normal lung had highest clonality; later lesions appeared denser, more diverse. T cell clonality was higher in KRAS-mutant than EGFR-mutant or wild-type nodules.

TCRdb's copy holds only in-frame clones and misses some; the assay was immunoSEQ multiplex PCR. The profile covers roughly 8,800 clones, with around four fifths appearing a single time and around 3.1% taken by the ten largest. This CDR3 is built from 14 residues. Germline assignment: CDR1 LNHDA and CDR2 SQIVND (reference sequence). Trimming removed 1 base at V and 9 bases at J, with 10 bases between. The chain has TRBV19 and TRBJ1-6, with no clear D. Sequencing used FFPE lung adenocarcinoma in situ tissue. The TCR comes from a person aged 65-85 years with lung adenocarcinoma. In DNA, the CDR3 is TGTGCCAGTAGTATAGGCTATAGCGTTTCACCCCTCCACTTT. This translates into CASSIGYSVSPLHF.